These T cell receptor beta chains were read from a single sample in a study of neurological immune-mediated disorders. TCRdb recomputed calls from the 5' RACE reads with MiXCR, one row per CDR3 protein. Altogether tens of thousands of distinct CDR3 sequences are present, more than 2% being singletons, with the ten largest covering roughly 2.1%. What was sequenced was PBMCs. These receptors were obtained from a woman aged 45-60 years with multiple sclerosis. Each CDR3 is given with its conserved first and last residue. Each record gives: CDR3 DNA, CDR3 protein, J gene, D gene, V gene, clone size. A D gene is named only where the DNA matches it firmly. Expanded clones are given a class, and other clones once, few, many or no size at all.

CDR3nt: TGTGCCAGCAGCTTAGCGGGGACCGAGCAGTACTTC
CDR3aa: CASSLAGTEQYF
j_gene: TRBJ2-7
d_gene: NA
v_gene: TRBV7-2
abundance: many

CDR3nt: TGTGCCACCAGTGATTTACGGGGTGATCAGCCCCAGCATTTT
CDR3aa: CATSDLRGDQPQHF
j_gene: TRBJ1-5
d_gene: NA
v_gene: TRBV24-1
abundance: many

CDR3nt: TGTGCCAGCAGCTTAGGAGGGAAATCGGTGTACGAGCAGTACTTC
CDR3aa: CASSLGGKSVYEQYF
j_gene: TRBJ2-7
d_gene: NA
v_gene: TRBV7-2
abundance: NA

CDR3nt: TGTGCCAGCAGCTTAGACCTCTCCGGTGGCTACACCTTC
CDR3aa: CASSLDLSGGYTF
j_gene: TRBJ1-2
d_gene: NA
v_gene: TRBV13
abundance: many

CDR3nt: TGCGCCAGCAGCTTGGGGACAGGATTCCAAGAGACCCAGTACTTC
CDR3aa: CASSLGTGFQETQYF
j_gene: TRBJ2-5
d_gene: TRBD1
v_gene: TRBV5-1
abundance: many

CDR3nt: TGTGCCAGCAGTCCGGGGCCTGAAGCTTTCTTT
CDR3aa: CASSPGPEAFF
j_gene: TRBJ1-1
d_gene: NA
v_gene: TRBV12-3/TRBV12-4
abundance: many

CDR3nt: TGCGCCAGCAGCCAAGATTGGGGGACAGATACGCAGTATTTT
CDR3aa: CASSQDWGTDTQYF
j_gene: TRBJ2-3
d_gene: NA
v_gene: TRBV4-1
abundance: NA

CDR3nt: TGCAGTGCTGGGAGGACTAAAGAGCAGTACTTC
CDR3aa: CSAGRTKEQYF
j_gene: TRBJ2-7
d_gene: NA
v_gene: TRBV20-1
abundance: many

CDR3nt: TGTGCCAGCAGCCTCACAGGGTTGATAAATCAGCCCCAGCATTTT
CDR3aa: CASSLTGLINQPQHF
j_gene: TRBJ1-5
d_gene: NA
v_gene: TRBV7-2
abundance: many

CDR3nt: TGTGCCAGCAGCTTAACGTCCGGCACCCCGCAGTATTTT
CDR3aa: CASSLTSGTPQYF
j_gene: TRBJ2-3
d_gene: NA
v_gene: TRBV7-3
abundance: many

CDR3nt: TGCGCCAGCAGCGTCGACAGTGATGGTGGGACCCAGTACTTC
CDR3aa: CASSVDSDGGTQYF
j_gene: TRBJ2-5
d_gene: NA
v_gene: TRBV5-1
abundance: few

CDR3nt: TGTGCCAGCAGTGGGCCCGGGTTCTATGGCTACACCTTC
CDR3aa: CASSGPGFYGYTF
j_gene: TRBJ1-2
d_gene: NA
v_gene: TRBV6-6
abundance: many

CDR3nt: TGCAGTGCTAGAACTTTAGGGAGCGGGGAGCTGTTTTTT
CDR3aa: CSARTLGSGELFF
j_gene: TRBJ2-2
d_gene: NA
v_gene: TRBV20-1
abundance: many

CDR3nt: TGCGCCAGCAGCTCTCAGACAGGGGAAGCTTTCTTT
CDR3aa: CASSSQTGEAFF
j_gene: TRBJ1-1
d_gene: TRBD1
v_gene: TRBV5-1
abundance: few

CDR3nt: TGTGCCAGCAGCGTAGACAACACAGATACGCAGTATTTT
CDR3aa: CASSVDNTDTQYF
j_gene: TRBJ2-3
d_gene: NA
v_gene: TRBV9
abundance: few

CDR3nt: TGTGCCATCAGTGAGTCGATACCCCTGAACACCGGGGAGCTGTTTTTT
CDR3aa: CAISESIPLNTGELFF
j_gene: TRBJ2-2
d_gene: NA
v_gene: TRBV10-3
abundance: many

CDR3nt: TGTGCCAGCAGTATGGGACGGGAACGGGGTGAGCAGTTCTTC
CDR3aa: CASSMGRERGEQFF
j_gene: TRBJ2-1
d_gene: NA
v_gene: TRBV12-3/TRBV12-4
abundance: many

CDR3nt: TGTGCCAGCAGCGCTGGGACAGTTCAAGAGACCCAGTACTTC
CDR3aa: CASSAGTVQETQYF
j_gene: TRBJ2-5
d_gene: TRBD1
v_gene: TRBV9
abundance: many

CDR3nt: TGCAGCGCCCCAGGTTCCGGCGGGAGAGGGAACATTCAGTACTTC
CDR3aa: CSAPGSGGRGNIQYF
j_gene: TRBJ2-4
d_gene: TRBD2
v_gene: TRBV29-1
abundance: many

CDR3nt: TGTGCCAGCAGTATTAGGCAGCCCCAGCATTTT
CDR3aa: CASSIRQPQHF
j_gene: TRBJ1-5
d_gene: NA
v_gene: TRBV28
abundance: NA

CDR3nt: TGTGCCAGCAGCTTAGCGTCCGGTCCCCCCGGAAACACCGGGGAGCTGTTTTTT
CDR3aa: CASSLASGPPGNTGELFF
j_gene: TRBJ2-2
d_gene: NA
v_gene: TRBV7-6
abundance: many

CDR3nt: TGTGCCACCAGTGAGCCTGGATATGGCTACACCTTC
CDR3aa: CATSEPGYGYTF
j_gene: TRBJ1-2
d_gene: NA
v_gene: TRBV24-1
abundance: many

CDR3nt: TGCAGTGCTTTTTCAGAGGGGGCGAGAAGCAATCAGCCCCAGCATTTT
CDR3aa: CSAFSEGARSNQPQHF
j_gene: TRBJ1-5
d_gene: TRBD1
v_gene: TRBV20-1
abundance: many

CDR3nt: TGTGCCAGCAGAGGACAGGGGCATACGCAGTATTTT
CDR3aa: CASRGQGHTQYF
j_gene: TRBJ2-3
d_gene: TRBD1
v_gene: TRBV6-4
abundance: many

CDR3nt: TGCAGTGCTACCCCCCAAGGGACAGGGAAGAACGAGCAGTACTTC
CDR3aa: CSATPQGTGKNEQYF
j_gene: TRBJ2-7
d_gene: TRBD1
v_gene: TRBV20-1
abundance: many

CDR3nt: TGTGCCAGCAGTGCTAGTACTTCTACAGATACGCAGTATTTT
CDR3aa: CASSASTSTDTQYF
j_gene: TRBJ2-3
d_gene: NA
v_gene: TRBV2
abundance: NA

CDR3nt: TGCAGTGCTAGAGATCTCCTCACAGGGCGATTGCGTGAAGCTTTCTTT
CDR3aa: CSARDLLTGRLREAFF
j_gene: TRBJ1-1
d_gene: NA
v_gene: TRBV20-1
abundance: many

CDR3nt: TGTGCCAGCAGCCCTCCGGGACCCTTTACCTACGAGCAGTACTTC
CDR3aa: CASSPPGPFTYEQYF
j_gene: TRBJ2-7
d_gene: NA
v_gene: TRBV12-3/TRBV12-4
abundance: many

CDR3nt: TGCAGTGCCCTGCGGGGGCCAACTAATGAAAAACTGTTTTTT
CDR3aa: CSALRGPTNEKLFF
j_gene: TRBJ1-4
d_gene: NA
v_gene: TRBV20-1
abundance: many

CDR3nt: TGCGCCAGCAGCCTAATGGGCGTCTCTGGAAACACCATATATTTT
CDR3aa: CASSLMGVSGNTIYF
j_gene: TRBJ1-3
d_gene: NA
v_gene: TRBV5-1
abundance: many

CDR3nt: TGCGCCAGCAGCTGGGGGAGGAGGAACACTGAAGCTTTCTTT
CDR3aa: CASSWGRRNTEAFF
j_gene: TRBJ1-1
d_gene: NA
v_gene: TRBV5-1
abundance: many

CDR3nt: TGTGCCAGCAGCTTAGTGAGCGGGCGGCTCTCTGAAGCTTTCTTT
CDR3aa: CASSLVSGRLSEAFF
j_gene: TRBJ1-1
d_gene: NA
v_gene: TRBV7-9
abundance: many

CDR3nt: TGCGCCAGCAGCTTACGCCCAGAGGACACTGAAGCTTTCTTT
CDR3aa: CASSLRPEDTEAFF
j_gene: TRBJ1-1
d_gene: NA
v_gene: TRBV5-1
abundance: many

CDR3nt: TGTGCCAGCAGGGAGGCGGTGAACACTGAAGCTTTCTTT
CDR3aa: CASREAVNTEAFF
j_gene: TRBJ1-1
d_gene: NA
v_gene: TRBV7-2
abundance: few

CDR3nt: TGCGCCAGCAGCCTTGACAGGCTGGGTGCAGATACGCAGTATTTT
CDR3aa: CASSLDRLGADTQYF
j_gene: TRBJ2-3
d_gene: NA
v_gene: TRBV4-3
abundance: many

CDR3nt: TGCAGTGCTAGAGCCGTGACAACTAATGAAAAACTGTTTTTT
CDR3aa: CSARAVTTNEKLFF
j_gene: TRBJ1-4
d_gene: NA
v_gene: TRBV20-1
abundance: NA

CDR3nt: TGCAGTGCTAGGAACCCAAGCTCTGGGGCCAAAGTCCTGACTTTC
CDR3aa: CSARNPSSGAKVLTF
j_gene: TRBJ2-6
d_gene: NA
v_gene: TRBV20-1
abundance: NA

CDR3nt: NA
CDR3aa: CSVGDGNNQPQNF
j_gene: TRBJ1-5
d_gene: NA
v_gene: TRBV29-1
abundance: NA

CDR3nt: TGTGCCAGCAGTTTAGTCTCTGAAGCTTTCTTT
CDR3aa: CASSLVSEAFF
j_gene: TRBJ1-1
d_gene: NA
v_gene: TRBV12-3/TRBV12-4
abundance: many

CDR3nt: TGTGCCATCGGGGGGAACACCGGGGAGCTGTTTTTT
CDR3aa: CAIGGNTGELFF
j_gene: TRBJ2-2
d_gene: NA
v_gene: TRBV10-3
abundance: NA

CDR3nt: TGCAGTGCTAGAGATACCAGGGTTCTTGTGAACACTGAAGCTTTCTTT
CDR3aa: CSARDTRVLVNTEAFF
j_gene: TRBJ1-1
d_gene: NA
v_gene: TRBV20-1
abundance: many

CDR3nt: TGCGCCAGCAACCGGGATCACCCCTACAATGAGCAGTTCTTC
CDR3aa: CASNRDHPYNEQFF
j_gene: TRBJ2-1
d_gene: NA
v_gene: TRBV5-1
abundance: many

CDR3nt: TGCAGCGCGGCTAGCGGGAGGGCCGCCGGGGAGCTGTTTTTT
CDR3aa: CSAASGRAAGELFF
j_gene: TRBJ2-2
d_gene: TRBD2
v_gene: TRBV29-1
abundance: many

CDR3nt: TGTGCCAGCAGTGGTTTGACAGGGGGCGACGGCTACACCTTC
CDR3aa: CASSGLTGGDGYTF
j_gene: TRBJ1-2
d_gene: TRBD1
v_gene: TRBV2
abundance: many